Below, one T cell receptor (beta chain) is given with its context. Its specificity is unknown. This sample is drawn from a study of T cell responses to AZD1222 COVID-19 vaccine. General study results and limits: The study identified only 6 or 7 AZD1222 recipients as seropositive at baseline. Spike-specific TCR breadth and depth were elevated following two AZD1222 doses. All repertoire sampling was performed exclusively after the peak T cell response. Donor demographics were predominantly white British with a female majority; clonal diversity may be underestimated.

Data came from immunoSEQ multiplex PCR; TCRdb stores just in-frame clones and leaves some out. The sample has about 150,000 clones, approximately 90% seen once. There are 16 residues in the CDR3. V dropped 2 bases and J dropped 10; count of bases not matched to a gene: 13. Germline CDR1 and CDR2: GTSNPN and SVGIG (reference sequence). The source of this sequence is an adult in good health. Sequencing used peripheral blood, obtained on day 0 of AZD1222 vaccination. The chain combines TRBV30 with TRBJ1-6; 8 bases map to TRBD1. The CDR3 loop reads CAWSPPRTGPGSPLHF. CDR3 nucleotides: TGTGCCTGGAGTCCACCCCGGACAGGGCCTGGATCACCCCTCCACTTT.